This record concerns one T cell receptor (beta chain) sequence. Its antigen remains undetermined. No qualities accompany the bases; no much larger clone lies one base away. This specimen comes from a study of cytomegalovirus exposure and HLA in healthy donors listed by TCRdb under 2017. Some background on the complete study: The 550 to 750 repertoires of the first cohort and the approximately 110 validation repertoires were produced on the same platform, according to a later analysis. To predict cytomegalovirus infection status, the study combined high-throughput TCR immunosequencing, statistical association of individual TCRs with disease status, and machine learning. The study aimed to test whether cataloging public T cell receptors could reveal signatures of past pathogen exposure. A separate validation cohort of roughly 110 different subjects was used in addition to the roughly 700-subject first cohort. Results and caveats for the whole study, not just this receptor: Cytomegalovirus status was reported to be diagnosed by the classifier with high specificity and sensitivity in both the original and validation cohorts. Most TCR sequences were seen in very few donors, while some public TCRs were found in many individuals. All 120 or so repertoires were used to score co-occurrence in the validation cohort in a later analysis, because that analysis had no HLA typing for the cohort. In vitro tests confirmed that a few of the cytomegalovirus-associated TCR beta chains recognize cytomegalovirus antigens. The study listed over 150 TCR beta chains as associated with cytomegalovirus. A later analysis found that TCRs clustered in the first cohort also tended to co-occur in the 110 or so validation repertoires, with approximately 94% of cluster scores above 0. The authors suggested that the approach could potentially be extended to other disease states and immunological phenotypes.

Library preparation was by the immunoSEQ multiplex PCR assay. Turning to the authors' computational methods: A statistical classification framework was built for diagnosing cytomegalovirus status from the catalog of TCR beta chain sequences. Not all clones reach the TCRdb copy of this immuneACCESS table, which keeps in-frame sequences only. Checked studies attribute under half of the gap to unresolved V genes and leave the rest unexplained. V, J and clone size were drawn from that table, and D and trimming were deduced from the DNA. Across this sample there are a few hundred thousand clones, with roughly 89% seen only once. 0.35% to 0.4% of the sample is in the top ten clones. Donors formed part of the validation cohort, which comprised approximately 130 subjects and was distinct from the first cohort of over 500 subjects. The clonotype originates from a woman in her late teens or twenties in good health and CMV-seronegative. The sample taken for sequencing was PBMCs.

Read as DNA, the sequence is TGTGCCAGCAGTGACAGGGTATACGAGCAGTACTTC. This yields the protein CASSDRVYEQYF. The sequence links TRBV6-5 to TRBJ2-7; 7 central nucleotides agree with TRBD1. Trimming leaves V shorter by 5 bases and J shorter by 4 bases, with the junction holding 2 bases beyond the gene matches. CDR1 MNHEY and CDR2 SVGAGI are derived from the germline V gene. The CDR3 measures 12 amino acids from cysteine to phenylalanine. Solely the CDR3 DNA is kept, with 36 bases framed from the first base.